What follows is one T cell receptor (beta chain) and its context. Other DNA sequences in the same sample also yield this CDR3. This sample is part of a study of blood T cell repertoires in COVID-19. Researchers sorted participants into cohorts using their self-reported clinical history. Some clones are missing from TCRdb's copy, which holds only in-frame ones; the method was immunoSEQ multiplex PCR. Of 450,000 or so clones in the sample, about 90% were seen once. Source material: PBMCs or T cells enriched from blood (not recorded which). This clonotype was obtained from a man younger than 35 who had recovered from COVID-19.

CDR3 nucleotide sequence: TGTGCCAGCAGTTACAGCGGTAGCAATCAGCCCCAGCATTTT. It translates to CASSYSGSNQPQHF. The chain couples TRBV6-5 to TRBJ1-5, with D unresolved. The CDR3 length is 14 residues. With 2 bases removed from V and 0 bases from J, the gap between germline ends came to 5 bases. Germline assignment: CDR1 MNHEY and CDR2 SVGAGI.